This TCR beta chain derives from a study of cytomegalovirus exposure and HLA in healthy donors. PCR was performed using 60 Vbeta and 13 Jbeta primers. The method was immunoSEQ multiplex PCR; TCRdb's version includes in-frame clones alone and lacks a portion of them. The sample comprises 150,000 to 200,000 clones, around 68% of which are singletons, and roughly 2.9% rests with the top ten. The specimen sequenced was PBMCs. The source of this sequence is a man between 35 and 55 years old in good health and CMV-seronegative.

CDR3 in amino acids: CASSAGLAYADTQYF. Written as DNA, the CDR3 is TGTGCCAGCAGCGCGGGACTAGCATATGCAGATACGCAGTATTTT. The rearrangement uses TRBV7-2 and TRBJ2-3; 9 bases match TRBD2. Germline-derived CDR1 and CDR2 are SGHTA and FQGNSA. The junction had 7 bases not matched to a gene; V was cut back by 5 bases and J by 4 bases. The CDR3 is 15 amino acids.